Listed here is a single T cell receptor beta chain. What it binds is unknown. This record comes from a study of cytomegalovirus exposure and HLA in healthy donors. As for the study in general: Earlier sequencing of 150 million to 200 million T cells yielded 100 million to 120 million unique TCR beta sequences. Overall study findings and caveats: Later analysis showed TCR association rates varying by HLA locus, highest for DRB1 and lowest for HLA-C. A later analysis appeared to link common viral pathogens to several of the most significant clusters.

The PCR made use of 60 Vbeta and 13 Jbeta primers. Original analysis: In a later analysis, around 12 million of approximately 80 million unique beta chains occurred in at least two donors. Libraries were prepared by immunoSEQ multiplex PCR; TCRdb keeps only in-frame clonotypes and omits some of them. From that table come the V and J calls and clone size; the DNA was used to work out D and trimming. In total, the table holds approximately 120,000 clones. Sequenced material: PBMCs. The sequence came from a middle-aged man in good health and CMV-seronegative.

The DNA of the CDR3 is TGCGCCAGCGGCGCGGGTGCGGGAGCCTACGAGCAGTACTTC. It yields the protein CASGAGAGAYEQYF. The chain recombines TRBV5-1 with TRBJ2-5, with 7 bases matching TRBD2. The J call may be in error: the DNA end matches TRBJ2-7 better. The CDR3 covers 14 residues. CDR1 SGHRS and CDR2 YFSETQ come from the germline V gene.